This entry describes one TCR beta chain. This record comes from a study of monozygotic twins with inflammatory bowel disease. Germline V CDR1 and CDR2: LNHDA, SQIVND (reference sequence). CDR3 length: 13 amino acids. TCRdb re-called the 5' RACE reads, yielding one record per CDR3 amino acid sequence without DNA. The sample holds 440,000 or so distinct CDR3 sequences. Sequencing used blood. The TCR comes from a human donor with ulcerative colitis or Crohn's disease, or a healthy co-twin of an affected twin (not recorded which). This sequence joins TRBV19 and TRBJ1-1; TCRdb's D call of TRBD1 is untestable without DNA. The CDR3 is CASSGRQGSEAFF.